Presented here are 6 T cell receptor beta chains from one specimen sequenced in a study of blood T cell repertoires in COVID-19. The method was immunoSEQ multiplex PCR; TCRdb's version includes in-frame clones alone and lacks a portion of them. The sample carries some 200,000 clones, roughly 76% recorded once. The sequencing sample was made of peripheral blood. The receptors stem from a woman between 40 and 50 years old with COVID-19, enrolled during active disease.

Only a few counts were recorded for this clone. The rearrangement joins TRBV24-1 to TRBJ1-2; D is ambiguous. V lost 4 bases, J lost 2 bases, and 10 bases lay in between. This CDR3 is built from 14 residues. Per germline, CDR1 KGHDR and CDR2 SFDVKD. The CDR3 sequence is CATSDPTQNYGYTF. The CDR3 bases are TGTGCCACCAGTGACCCGACACAGAACTATGGCTACACCTTC.

The V call is TRBV7-9, the J call TRBJ1-2, with D possibly being TRBD1 (6 bases). The ends were cut back, 4 bases at V and 7 bases at J, with 10 bases in the middle. The CDR3 spans 12 residues. The germline CDR1 and CDR2 sequences are SEHNR and FQNEAQ (reference sequence). Written as DNA, the CDR3 is TGTGCCAGCAGCTCGGACAGACTTGGCTACACCTTC. This gives the protein CASSSDRLGYTF.

The V call is TRBV10-1, the J call TRBJ2-1; 8 bases are shared with TRBD2. The V gene's germline CDR1 is WNHNN and CDR2 SYGVQD (reference sequence). The CDR3 runs to 15 residues. Trimming took 2 bases from V and 8 from J; bases not matched to a gene: 8. The CDR3 nucleotides read TGCGCCAGCAGTGAGATTCGGGAGGGGGTCGATGAGCAGTTCTTC. This encodes CASSEIREGVDEQFF.

The CDR3 loop reads CASSLGPAGGGGTDTQYF. The CDR3 bases are TGTGCCAGCAGCTTAGGTCCGGCGGGAGGAGGGGGCACAGATACGCAGTATTTT. The J gene is TRBJ2-3, the V gene TRBV7-2; 8 bases fit TRBD2. J gave up 1 base and V 1 base, and 10 bases lay outside the gene matches. The CDR3 loop spans 18 amino acids. Germline CDR1 and CDR2: SGHTA and FQGNSA.

This clone was seen more than once but under ten times. The chain carries TRBV9 and TRBJ2-2; TRBD2 is a possible D gene (5 bases). The V end was cut by 2 bases, the J end by 6 bases, with 11 bases between. This CDR3 has 14 amino acids. The germline gives CDR1 SGDLS, CDR2 YYNGEE. Written as DNA, the CDR3 is TGTGCCAGCAGCGTTTTCCCGGGGTCCGGGGAGCTGTTTTTT. Protein sequence: CASSVFPGSGELFF.

J is TRBJ2-4 and V is TRBV5-4, with TRBD1 matching 8 bases. Germline assignment: CDR1 SGHNT and CDR2 YYREEE (reference sequence). The CDR3 covers 16 residues. Germline trimming cut 4 bases from V and 0 bases from J; bases unmatched to any gene: 6. As DNA, the CDR3 is TGTGCCAGCAGCCCCCGGACAGGGCTAGCCAAAAACATTCAGTACTTC. Amino acids: CASSPRTGLAKNIQYF.